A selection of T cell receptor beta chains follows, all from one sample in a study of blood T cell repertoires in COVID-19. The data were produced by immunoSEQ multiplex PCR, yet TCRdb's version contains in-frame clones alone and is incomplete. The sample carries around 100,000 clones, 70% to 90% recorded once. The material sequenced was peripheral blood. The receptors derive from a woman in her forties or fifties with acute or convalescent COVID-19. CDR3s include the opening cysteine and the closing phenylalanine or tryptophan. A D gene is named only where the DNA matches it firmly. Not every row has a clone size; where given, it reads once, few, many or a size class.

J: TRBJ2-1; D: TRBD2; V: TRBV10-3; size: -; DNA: TGTGCCATCAGGGAGGGTATAATAGCGGGATCGGATGAGCAGTTCTTC; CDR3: CAIREGIIAGSDEQFF
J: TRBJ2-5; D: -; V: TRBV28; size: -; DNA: TGTGCCAGCAGTTTTCACCGGACGGACTACCAAGAGACCCAGTACTTC; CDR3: CASSFHRTDYQETQYF
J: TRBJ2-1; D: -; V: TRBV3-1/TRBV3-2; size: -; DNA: TGTGCCAGCAGCAACGGAGGGTCTGGGAGCTCCTACAATGAGCAGTTCTTC; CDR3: CASSNGGSGSSYNEQFF
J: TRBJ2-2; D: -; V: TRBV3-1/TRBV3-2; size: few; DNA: TGTGCCAGCAGCCAAGAGGGGGGGCTAAGCAGCACCGGGGAGCTGTTTTTT; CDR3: CASSQEGGLSSTGELFF
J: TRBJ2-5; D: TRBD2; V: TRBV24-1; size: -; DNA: TGTGCCACCAGTGATTTGGGACTAGCGGGGGCCCAAGAGACCCAGTACTTC; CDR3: CATSDLGLAGAQETQYF
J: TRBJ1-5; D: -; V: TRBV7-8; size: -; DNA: TGTGCCAGCAGCTCACAGGATCATCAGCCCCAGCATTTT; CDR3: CASSSQDHQPQHF
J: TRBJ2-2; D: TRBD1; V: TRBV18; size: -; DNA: TGTGCCAGCTCACCTTCGGAGACAGGGAAAACCGGGGAGCTGTTTTTT; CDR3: CASSPSETGKTGELFF
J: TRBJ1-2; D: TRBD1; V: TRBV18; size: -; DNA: TGTGCCAGCTCACAACAGGGGCGAGGATCCGGCCCATATGGCTACACCTTC; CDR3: CASSQQGRGSGPYGYTF
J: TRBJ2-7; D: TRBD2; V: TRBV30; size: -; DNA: TGTGCCTGGAGTCGCGGGAGCTCCTACGAGCAGTACTTC; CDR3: CAWSRGSSYEQYF
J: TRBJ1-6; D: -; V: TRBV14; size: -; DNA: TGTGCCAGCAGCCAATATGGCAGCCTGAGGTCACCCCTCCACTTT; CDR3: CASSQYGSLRSPLHF
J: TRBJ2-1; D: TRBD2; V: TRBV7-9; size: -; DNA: TGTGCCAGCAGCTTCCCGCTACTAGCGGGGACTGGGAATGAGCAGTTCTTC; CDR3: CASSFPLLAGTGNEQFF
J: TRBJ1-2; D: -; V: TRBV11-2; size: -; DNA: TGTGCCAGCAATCTCGACAGTACGACTAACTATGGCTACACCTTC; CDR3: CASNLDSTTNYGYTF
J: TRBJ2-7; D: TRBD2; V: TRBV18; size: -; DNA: TGTGCCAGCTCACCCGGACTAGCGGGGGGGGGCGAGCAGTACTTC; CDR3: CASSPGLAGGGEQYF
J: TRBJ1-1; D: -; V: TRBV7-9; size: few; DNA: TGTGCCAGCAGCTTAGAGGAGTATATGAACACTGAAGCTTTCTTT; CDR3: CASSLEEYMNTEAFF
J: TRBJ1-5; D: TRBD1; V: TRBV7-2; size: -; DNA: TGTGCCAGCAGCTTAGCGGGACAGGGGTTTCAGCCCCAGCATTTT; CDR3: CASSLAGQGFQPQHF
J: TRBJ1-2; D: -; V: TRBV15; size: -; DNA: TGTGCCACCAGCAGACAGGGCAACGGCTACACCTTC; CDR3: CATSRQGNGYTF
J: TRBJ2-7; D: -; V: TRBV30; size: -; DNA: TGTGCCTGGACGCTTAAGGGGGTCTCCTACGAGCAGTACTTC; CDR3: CAWTLKGVSYEQYF
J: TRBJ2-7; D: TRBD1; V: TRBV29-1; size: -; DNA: TGCAGCGCCCTGACAGGGAGCGAGCAGTACTTC; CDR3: CSALTGSEQYF
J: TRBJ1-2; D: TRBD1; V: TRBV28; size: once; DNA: TGTGCCAGCAGGGTTCTTTCAGGGGGCAACTATGGCTACACCTTC; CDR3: CASRVLSGGNYGYTF
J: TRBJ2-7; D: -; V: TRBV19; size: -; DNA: TGTGCCAGTAGCCCATTTCAGGGGTCGGCCGAGCAGTACTTC; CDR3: CASSPFQGSAEQYF
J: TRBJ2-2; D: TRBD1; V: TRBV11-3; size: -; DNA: TGTGCCAGCAGCCCAGGGGGCTCCGGGGAGCTGTTTTTT; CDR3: CASSPGGSGELFF
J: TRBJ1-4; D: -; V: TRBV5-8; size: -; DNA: TGTGCCAGCAGCTTGGCCTTCGGGGGAAGGACTAATGAAAAACTGTTTTTT; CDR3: CASSLAFGGRTNEKLFF
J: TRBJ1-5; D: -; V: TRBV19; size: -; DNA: TGTGCCAGTACTACAACACGGGGCAATCAGCCCCAGCATTTT; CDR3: CASTTTRGNQPQHF
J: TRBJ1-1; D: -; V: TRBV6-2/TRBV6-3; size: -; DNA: TGTGCCAGCAGTTTCTCGGACATGGGAAAAGCTTTCTTT; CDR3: CASSFSDMGKAFF